The present T cell receptor beta chain was sequenced within a study of CD8+ T cells in alopecia areata. Study-wide points: Across lesional scalp, and particularly alopecia totalis/universalis, clonality surpassed that of normal scalp. Tofacitinib delivered significant drops in scalp clonality and in expanded CD8+ clones among the top 100. Shared TCR sequences were less clear between patients than in mice, possibly partly from HLA diversity.

Investigators isolated RNA and reverse transcribed it into cDNA to act as the sequencing template. Sequencing used immunoSEQ multiplex PCR; TCRdb keeps in-frame clones, though not all of them. The sample shows more than 200,000 clones, 50% to 75% of them seen only once. Treatment denoted: oral pan-JAK inhibitor, 5-10 mg twice daily. Alopecia areata patients provided lesional scalp punch biopsies and peripheral blood. Regarding this clone: Its antigen is still unknown.

Germline V lookup: CDR1 SNHLY, CDR2 FYNNEI. V was clipped by 4 bases and J by 0 bases, with 19 bases between them. This CDR3 comprises 19 residues. V is TRBV2 and J is TRBJ2-6; D is ambiguous. This sample comprised CD4+ T cells sorted from blood, obtained at week 4, from a patient treated with tofacitinib. The origin of this receptor is a human donor with alopecia areata. CDR3 protein: CASSVPRAGVLSGANVLTF. CDR3 sequence (DNA): TGTGCCAGCAGTGTCCCCCGGGCAGGCGTCCTCTCTGGGGCCAACGTCCTGACTTTC.